What follows are 8 T cell receptor beta chains derived from one specimen sequenced in a study of T-cell memory formation after mild COVID-19. TCRdb re-called the 5' RACE reads with MiXCR, one entry per CDR3 protein. The sample has roughly 110,000 distinct CDR3 sequences, 14% seen once. Material: PBMCs or a T cell subset sorted from them (not recorded which). These receptors were taken from a man aged 18 to 30 who had mild COVID-19 (a few samples of this study predate the infection). Cell type and time point are not known.

In this sample, this clonotype turned up a few times. V usage is TRBV6-2 or TRBV6-3 and J usage is TRBJ2-3; D is unclear. The V and J ends lost 5 bases and 2 bases respectively, with 8 bases between them. Per the germline V gene, CDR1 is MNHEY and CDR2 is SVGEGT. This CDR3 is built from 13 residues. This CDR3 reads CASSRRATDTQYF. CDR3 in DNA: TGTGCCAGCAGTCGACGGGCCACAGATACGCAGTATTTT.

The gene calls are TRBV20-1 and TRBJ2-1; D might be TRBD1 or TRBD2, each matching 5 bases. Between the trimmed V and J ends, which lost 0 bases and 0 bases, there was a span of 9 bases. CDR1 is DFQATT and CDR2 is SNEGSKA in the germline V gene (reference sequence). The CDR3 sequence is 15 residues long. CDR3 in amino acids: CSARDLGRSYNEQFF. CDR3 DNA sequence: TGCAGTGCTAGAGATCTGGGACGCTCCTACAATGAGCAGTTCTTC.

This clonotype was seen a single time. V and J are TRBV5-1 and TRBJ1-1; weak D call: TRBD1 (5 bases). Germline V gene sequence: CDR1 SGHRS, CDR2 YFSETQ. V lost 4 bases to trimming and J lost 0 bases, with 10 bases between them. The CDR3 length is 14 residues. CDR3 amino acids: CASSIGTVNTEAFF. DNA of the CDR3: TGCGCCAGCAGCATAGGGACGGTGAACACTGAAGCTTTCTTT. The whole variable domain, remainder taken from reference TRBV5-1 and TRBJ1-1, is KAGVTQTPRYLIKTRGQQVTLSCSPISGHRSVSWYQQTPGQGLQFLFEYFSETQRNKGNFPGRFSGRQFSNSRSEMNVSTLELGDSALYLCASSIGTVNTEAFFGQGTRLTVV.

This clonotype has at least ten counts. The V call is TRBV5-1, the J call TRBJ2-3; 10 bases line up with TRBD1. The V gene's germline CDR1 is SGHRS and CDR2 YFSETQ. This CDR3 has 17 amino acids. Germline trimming cut 0 bases from V and 6 bases from J; bases unmatched to any gene: 10. Here the CDR3 reads CASSLVAGTGVNDTQYF. DNA for the CDR3: TGCGCCAGCAGCTTGGTTGCCGGGACAGGGGTAAATGATACGCAGTATTTT.

The table lists this clonotype with a few counts. The genes are TRBV27 and TRBJ1-2; D is uncertain. The CDR3 contains 12 residues. V lost 5 bases and J 8 bases, leaving 12 bases between the germline ends. CDR1 and CDR2 from the germline V gene are MNHEY and SMNVEV (reference sequence). CDR3 sequence (DNA): TGTGCCAGCAGTGACCACCGATTAGGCTACACCTTC. Protein: CASSDHRLGYTF.

There are many counts of this clonotype. The chain is built from TRBV4-3 and TRBJ2-1, with no clear D. The V and J ends lost 2 bases and 3 bases respectively, with 8 bases between them. Per germline, CDR1 LGHNA and CDR2 YSLEER. This CDR3 spans 14 amino acids. CDR3 protein: CASSQRDNYNEQFF. The CDR3 bases are TGCGCCAGCAGCCAACGCGACAACTACAATGAGCAGTTCTTC.

This clonotype showed up just once. The chain joins TRBV5-6 to TRBJ1-5; 9 nucleotides match TRBD1. V shed 0 bases, J shed 2 bases, and the junction held 3 bases outside the gene matches. Germline loops: CDR1 SGHDT, CDR2 YYEEEE. CDR3 length: 16 amino acids. CDR3 sequence reads: CASSLGTGVGNQPQHF. CDR3 coding DNA: TGTGCCAGCAGCTTGGGGACAGGGGTGGGCAATCAGCCCCAGCATTTT.

V and J are TRBV29-1 and TRBJ2-5, with D perhaps matching TRBD1 (6 bases). The V gene lost 4 bases and the J gene lost 7 bases, with 13 bases spanning the gap. CDR1 and CDR2 (germline): SQVTM, ANQGSEA. The CDR3 is 12 amino acids. The DNA of the CDR3 is TGCAGCGTTGGACCATTACAGGGGACCCAGTACTTC. Residues: CSVGPLQGTQYF.